This TCR beta chain was identified in a study of CD8 T cells in ankylosing spondylitis. Overall study results and limits: A TCR beta motif of fewer than 10 highly homologous variants seemed to mark ankylosing spondylitis blood. There were earlier reports of some motif variants in reactive arthritis synovial fluid and blood.

A remark on this clonotype: The antigen is undetermined.

CDR1 SGHDT and CDR2 YYEEEE come from the germline V gene. The V segment lost 5 bases and the J segment 4 bases; nucleotides outside the gene matches: 8. The CDR3 is 14 residues long. Making the TCR beta libraries involved quantitative 5'-RACE with molecular barcodes. TCRdb reanalysed the 5' RACE reads using MiXCR and keeps one entry per CDR3 protein. The profile covers roughly 490,000 distinct CDR3 sequences, with over 4% appearing a single time and under 4.5% taken by the ten largest. The chain joins TRBV5-6 to TRBJ1-2, with 7 bases aligning to TRBD1. The specimen sequenced was blood, either unsorted or a sorted T cell fraction (not recorded which). This clonotype originated in a male donor with ankylosing spondylitis. CDR3 DNA sequence: TGTGCCAGCAGAAGGACAGGCTCTTTCTATGGCTACACCTTC. Translating gives CASRRTGSFYGYTF.